The 17 T cell receptor beta chains presented below share a single source sample, sequenced in a study of T cell responses to AZD1222 COVID-19 vaccine. Profiled with immunoSEQ multiplex PCR; TCRdb holds only in-frame clones, not every one. The sample lists 140,000 to 150,000 clones, about 90% occurring once. This specimen consisted of peripheral blood, obtained 28 days after the second dose of the MenACWY control vaccine. These receptors were taken from an adult who received the MenACWY meningococcal vaccine as a control.

Only a few counts were recorded for this clone. The chain has TRBV25-1 and TRBJ2-7, with TRBD2 identical over 7 bases. Trimming removed 6 bases from V and 2 bases from J; junction bases left unmatched: 7. CDR3 size: 14 residues. Germline V CDR1 and CDR2: MGHDK, SYGVNS. The CDR3 DNA reads TGTGCCAGCAGACCTCCCGGGAGGCCCTACGAGCAGTACTTC. It encodes CASRPPGRPYEQYF.

The chain joins TRBV10-3 to TRBJ1-6; 10 bases fit TRBD1. This CDR3 contains 15 residues. CDR1 is ENHRY and CDR2 is SYGVKD in the germline V gene. V was clipped by 6 bases and J by 5 bases; unmatched bases: 4. The CDR3 sequence is CAIRTGGSDNSPLHF. CDR3 sequence (DNA): TGTGCCATCAGGACAGGGGGCTCTGATAATTCACCCCTCCACTTT.

V usage is TRBV11-2 and J usage is TRBJ2-7; D gene uncertain. V was pared by 7 bases and J by 7 bases, with 14 bases between. In germline, CDR1 is SGHAT, CDR2 FQNNGV. The CDR3 contains 12 residues. In DNA form, the CDR3 reads TGTGCCAGCACTTCCCTTGGTCGGGAGCAGTACTTC. It specifies CASTSLGREQYF.

This chain joins TRBV19 and TRBJ2-4; no definite D call. The V gene's germline CDR1 is LNHDA and CDR2 SQIVND (reference sequence). V lost 2 bases, J lost 7 bases, and 21 bases lay in between. The CDR3 loop spans 17 amino acids. The CDR3 sequence: CASSIKVVGRVGNIQYF. Written as DNA, the CDR3 is TGTGCCAGTAGTATAAAGGTTGTAGGGCGAGTTGGGAACATTCAGTACTTC.

The J gene is TRBJ2-2, the V gene TRBV24-1, with D perhaps TRBD1 or TRBD2 (5 bases each). The CDR3 is 17 residues long. Looked up from germline, CDR1 is KGHDR and CDR2 is SFDVKD. V was clipped by 4 bases and J by 2 bases, with 16 bases between them. CDR3 nucleotide sequence: TGTGCCACCAGTGACCCAGGGAGCGGCCGCAACACCGGGGAGCTGTTTTTT. Translating gives CATSDPGSGRNTGELFF.

Only one count was recorded for this clone. The CDR3 loop reads CSVQGGKLAYGYTF. The CDR3 coding sequence is TGCAGCGTCCAAGGGGGGAAATTAGCCTATGGCTACACCTTC. V gene TRBV29-1 combines with J gene TRBJ1-2, with D tentatively TRBD1 (6 bases). The CDR3 is 14 amino acids. V lost 6 bases and J 4 bases, leaving 18 bases between the germline ends. Germline CDR1 SQVTM, CDR2 ANQGSEA.

V is TRBV6-5 and J is TRBJ2-5; 8 positions agree with TRBD2. The CDR3 runs to 14 residues. V shed 6 bases and J 4 bases; nucleotides not matched to a gene: 7. Germline V lookup: CDR1 MNHEY, CDR2 SVGAGI. DNA for the CDR3: TGTGCCAGCAGCCCCGGGGGGGCTGGAGAGACCCAGTACTTC. Its translation is CASSPGGAGETQYF.

The rearrangement joins TRBV7-9 to TRBJ2-7, with 10 bases identical to TRBD1. CDR1 and CDR2 (germline): SEHNR, FQNEAQ (reference sequence). The CDR3 sequence is 16 residues long. The V and J ends lost 2 bases and 5 bases, in that order; junction bases with no gene match: 9. In DNA form, the CDR3 reads TGTGCCAGCAGCTTATTAATTGGGACAGGGGCTAACGAGCAGTACTTC. It is translated as CASSLLIGTGANEQYF.

This clone appeared a few times. The rearrangement uses TRBV21-1 and TRBJ1-2; the table names TRBD1, a call not compared with the DNA. TRBV21-1 is assigned pseudogene status. The CDR3 is 14 amino acids. The CDR3: CASILRIANYGYTF. The DNA for the CDR3 is TGTGCCAGCATTCTCAGGATAGCTAACTATGGCTACACCTTC.

This chain connects TRBV5-1 to TRBJ2-1; TRBD2 matches 7 bases. The CDR3 contains 15 residues. V dropped 3 bases and J dropped 1; count of bases not matched to a gene: 4. Germline-derived CDR1 and CDR2 are SGHRS and YFSETQ. CDR3: CASSSSSGSYNEQFF. DNA for the CDR3: TGCGCCAGCAGCTCCTCTAGCGGATCCTACAATGAGCAGTTCTTC. Using reference TRBV5-1 and TRBJ2-1 for the parts outside the CDR3, the full variable domain is KAGVTQTPRYLIKTRGQQVTLSCSPISGHRSVSWYQQTPGQGLQFLFEYFSETQRNKGNFPGRFSGRQFSNSRSEMNVSTLELGDSALYLCASSSSSGSYNEQFFGPGTRLTVL.

In its sample, this clone was seen once. The chain is built from TRBV3-1 (or the pseudogene TRBV3-2) and TRBJ1-5; D gene uncertain. Trimming removed 4 bases at V and 2 bases at J, with 12 bases between. Germline values: CDR1 LGHDT, CDR2 YNNKEL (reference sequence). The CDR3 has 15 residues. CDR3 sequence (DNA): TGTGCCAGCAGCCCCCGTGGCGGCGGCAATCAGCCCCAGCATTTT. It encodes CASSPRGGGNQPQHF.

The J gene is TRBJ2-7, the V gene TRBV19; D not certain. Germline assignment: CDR1 LNHDA and CDR2 SQIVND (reference sequence). The CDR3 spans 14 residues. V lost 3 bases and J lost 2, with 11 bases in between. Here the CDR3 DNA reads TGTGCCAGTAGTATCCGGTCTAACACCTACGAGCAGTACTTC. It is translated as CASSIRSNTYEQYF.

V usage is TRBV7-2 and J usage is TRBJ1-1; possible D gene TRBD1, 5 bases. This CDR3 is 12 amino acids long. The germline gives CDR1 SGHTA, CDR2 FQGNSA. The V end lost 6 bases, the J end lost 6 bases, and 11 bases lay between the germline ends. The CDR3 DNA reads TGTGCCAGCAGTCCCTGGGGGGCTGAAGCTTTCTTT. This sequence encodes CASSPWGAEAFF.

The CDR3 sequence is CASSLRDFYEQYF. CDR3 DNA sequence: TGTGCCAGCAGTCTGCGAGATTTTTACGAGCAGTACTTC. The chain joins TRBV6-5 to TRBJ2-7; D is unresolved. V was pared by 5 bases and J by 4 bases, with 12 bases between. CDR1 and CDR2 (germline): MNHEY, SVGAGI. CDR3 length: 13 residues.

The chain carries TRBV27 and TRBJ2-5, with unresolved D. Germline values: CDR1 MNHEY, CDR2 SMNVEV (reference sequence). Deletions cut 3 bases from V and 4 bases from J, with 3 bases between. The CDR3 sequence is 11 residues long. CDR3 nucleotides: TGTGCCAGCAGTTTGGTAGAGACCCAGTACTTC. Amino acid sequence: CASSLVETQYF.

The V and J genes are TRBV10-1 and TRBJ2-7, with 10 bases identical to TRBD1. V lost 6 bases and J lost 3; bases outside the gene matches: 2. From germline, CDR1 is WNHNN and CDR2 SYGVQD (reference sequence). The CDR3 length is 13 residues. CDR3 region: CASSRDRGYEQYF. Written as DNA, the CDR3 is TGCGCCAGCAGCCGGGACAGGGGCTACGAGCAGTACTTC.

The chain combines TRBV6-5 with TRBJ1-1; D unclear. The CDR3 totals 15 residues. Trimming removed 6 bases at V and 1 base at J, with 15 bases between. CDR1 is MNHEY and CDR2 is SVGAGI in the germline V gene. CDR3: CASRSALSGNTEAFF. The CDR3 region has the DNA TGTGCCAGCAGGTCAGCGTTAAGCGGGAACACTGAAGCTTTCTTT.